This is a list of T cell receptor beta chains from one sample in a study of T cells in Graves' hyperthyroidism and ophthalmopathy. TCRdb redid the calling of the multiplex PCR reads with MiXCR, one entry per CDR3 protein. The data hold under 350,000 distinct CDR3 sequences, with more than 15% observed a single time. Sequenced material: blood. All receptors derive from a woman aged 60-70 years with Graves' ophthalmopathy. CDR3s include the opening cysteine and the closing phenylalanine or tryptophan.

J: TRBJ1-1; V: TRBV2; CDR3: CASSESGRGDTEAFF
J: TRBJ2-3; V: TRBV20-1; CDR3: CSARVVQAGGPDTQYF
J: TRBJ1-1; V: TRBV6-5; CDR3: CASSYTQLTLNTEAFF
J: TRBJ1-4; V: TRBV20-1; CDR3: CSAHEKLFF
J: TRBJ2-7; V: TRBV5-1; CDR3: CASSAEGVFDEQYF
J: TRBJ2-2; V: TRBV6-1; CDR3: CASRFGGANTGELFF
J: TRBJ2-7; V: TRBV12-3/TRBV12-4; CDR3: CASSSGTNSHEQYF
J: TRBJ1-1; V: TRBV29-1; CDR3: CSSGQVNTEAFF
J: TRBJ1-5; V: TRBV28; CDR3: CASSPRGGYHQPQHF
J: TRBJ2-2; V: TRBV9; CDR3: CASSEQATNTGELFF
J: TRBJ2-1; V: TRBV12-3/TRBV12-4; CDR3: CASITSGDPEQFF
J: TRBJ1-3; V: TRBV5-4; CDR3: CASSLDGTGNTIYF
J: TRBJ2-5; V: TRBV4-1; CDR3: CASSQGRDRAFLVHQETQYF
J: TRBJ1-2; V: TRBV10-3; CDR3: CAIRELDRDYGYTF
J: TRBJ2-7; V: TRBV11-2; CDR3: CASSLIRSSYEQYF
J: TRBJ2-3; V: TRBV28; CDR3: CASSLPGQGMRTDTQYF
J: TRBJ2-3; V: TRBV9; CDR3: CASSGLAGGGDTQYF
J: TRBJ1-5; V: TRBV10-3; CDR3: CASRQGAFNQPQHF
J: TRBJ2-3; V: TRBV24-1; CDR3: CATSQTGSTDTQYF
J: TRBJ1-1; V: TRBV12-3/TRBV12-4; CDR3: CASSPWDRTNTEAFF
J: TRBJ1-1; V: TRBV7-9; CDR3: CASSATGTGDVAFF
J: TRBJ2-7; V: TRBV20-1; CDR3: CSARKGVRYEQYF
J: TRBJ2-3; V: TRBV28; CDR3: CASSPGQGKGDTQYF
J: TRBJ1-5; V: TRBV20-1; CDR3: CSASGPRGNQPQHF
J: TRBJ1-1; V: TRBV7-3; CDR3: CASSLMGGMNTEAFF
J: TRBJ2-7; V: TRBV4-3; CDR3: CASSQDLSLGDNSRDEQYF
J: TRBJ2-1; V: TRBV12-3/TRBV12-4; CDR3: CASSARDRVGDEQFF
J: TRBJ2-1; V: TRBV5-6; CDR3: CASSLPLGDYNEQFF
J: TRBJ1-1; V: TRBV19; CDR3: CASSISPGGTEAFF
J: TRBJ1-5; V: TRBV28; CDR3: CASHTPIFRAGQPQHF
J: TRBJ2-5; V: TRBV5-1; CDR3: CASSLQGAETQYF
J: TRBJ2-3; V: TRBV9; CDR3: CASSSTTASTDTQYF
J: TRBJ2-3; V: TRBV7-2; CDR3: CASSFRSGGEDTQYF
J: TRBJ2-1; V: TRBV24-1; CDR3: CATGDSSYNEQFF
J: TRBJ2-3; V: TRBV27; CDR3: CASSLRDSRDTQYF
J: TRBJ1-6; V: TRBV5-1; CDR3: CASSLQGSNSPLHF
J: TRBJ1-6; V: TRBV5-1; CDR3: CASSLREGIPPLHF
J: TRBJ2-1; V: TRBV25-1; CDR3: CASSGEGALHNEQFF
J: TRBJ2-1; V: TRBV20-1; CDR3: CSARGTSGKGNEQFF
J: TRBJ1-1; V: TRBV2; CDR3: CASRKDRGENTEAFF
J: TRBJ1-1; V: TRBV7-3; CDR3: CASSLLGGNTEAFF
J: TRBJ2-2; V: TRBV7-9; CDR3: CASSLSGELFF
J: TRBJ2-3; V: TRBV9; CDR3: CASAGGGGASDTQYF
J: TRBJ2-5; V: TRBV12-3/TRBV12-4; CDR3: CASVGDSTQETQYF
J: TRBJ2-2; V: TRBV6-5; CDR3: CAGRLQGYTGELFF
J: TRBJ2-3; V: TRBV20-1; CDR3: CSASQLGAGGATDTQYF
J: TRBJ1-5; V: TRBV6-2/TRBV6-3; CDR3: CASSRSQGVFLNQPQHF
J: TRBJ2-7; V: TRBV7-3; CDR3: CASSLSGTGGSYEQYF